This T cell receptor beta chain was recovered during a study of cytomegalovirus exposure and HLA in healthy donors. PCR used 60 Vbeta primers and 13 Jbeta primers. The protocol was immunoSEQ multiplex PCR, while the TCRdb copy is restricted to in-frame clones and leaves out a portion. The sample holds 150,000 to 200,000 clones, about 83% seen once. The CDR3 covers 17 residues. The germline V gene has CDR1 SNHLY and CDR2 FYNNEI. With V trimmed by 0 bases and J by 4 bases, 11 bases remained unmatched. The TCR sequence derives from a woman aged 30 to 39 in good health and CMV-seropositive. What was sequenced was PBMCs. The chain joins TRBV2 to TRBJ1-1, with 7 nucleotides matching TRBD1. The CDR3 here is CASSEAQTGFVGTEAFF. For the CDR3, the DNA is TGTGCCAGCAGTGAAGCACAGACAGGGTTTGTGGGCACTGAAGCTTTCTTT.